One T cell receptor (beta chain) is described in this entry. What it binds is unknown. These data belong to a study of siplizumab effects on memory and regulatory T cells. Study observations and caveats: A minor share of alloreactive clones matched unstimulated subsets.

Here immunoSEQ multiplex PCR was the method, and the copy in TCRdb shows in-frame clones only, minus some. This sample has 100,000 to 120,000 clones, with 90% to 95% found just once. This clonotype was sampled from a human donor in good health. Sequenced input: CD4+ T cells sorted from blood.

The chain's CDR3 is CASSPQDLNYGYTF. The CDR3 coding sequence is TGTGCCAGCAGCCCACAAGATCTAAACTATGGCTACACCTTC. The gene calls are TRBV9 and TRBJ1-2, with D hard to call. V was cut by 4 bases and J by 2 bases, with 12 bases left in between. Germline V lookup: CDR1 SGDLS, CDR2 YYNGEE. The CDR3 covers 14 residues.